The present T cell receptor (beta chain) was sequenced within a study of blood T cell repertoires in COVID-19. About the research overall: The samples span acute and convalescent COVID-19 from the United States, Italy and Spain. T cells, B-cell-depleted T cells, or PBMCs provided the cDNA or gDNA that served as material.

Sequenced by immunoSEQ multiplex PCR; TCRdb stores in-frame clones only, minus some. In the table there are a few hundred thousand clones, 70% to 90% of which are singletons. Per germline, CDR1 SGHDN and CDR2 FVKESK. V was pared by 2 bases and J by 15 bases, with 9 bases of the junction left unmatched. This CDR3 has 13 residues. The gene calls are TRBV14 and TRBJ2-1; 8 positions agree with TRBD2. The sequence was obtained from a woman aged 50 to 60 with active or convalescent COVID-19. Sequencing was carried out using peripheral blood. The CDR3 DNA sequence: TGTGCCAGCAGCCAAAGTCTCAGCGGGAGTCGGTTCTTC. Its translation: CASSQSLSGSRFF.